This TCR beta chain was identified during a study of blood T cell repertoires in COVID-19 (TCRdb year 2020). For the study in its entirety: Collaborator samples came from the United States, Italy and Spain and covered acute and convalescent phases of COVID-19. The samples were drawn from the first 160 participants of the ongoing ImmuneRACE study and from some 1,300 subjects provided by 6 global collaborators. Where HLA class I and class II types were available, the types were taken from metadata supplied by the sample provider, not from assay-based typing. The material from the prospective study consisted of cDNA or gDNA derived from T cells, B-cell-depleted T cells, or PBMCs. Subjects who had been exposed to COVID-19, were actively infected with it, or had recovered from it provided the deeply sampled blood TCRbeta repertoires that made up the dataset. The repertoires were released in a freely available public database meant as a resource for research on the immune response to SARS-CoV-2. The sample metadata nearly always contained a de-identified subject ID, COVID-19 status, age in years and sex.

TCRbeta CDR3 regions were amplified from genomic DNA using the immunoSEQ Assay, a bias-controlled multiplex PCR. On the study's bioinformatics: Nucleated cell counts per sample were estimated from amplification of reference gene primers within the assay. To quantify the absolute abundance of each unique TCRbeta CDR3 rearrangement, sequence reads were collapsed and filtered. For each sample, productive Simpson clonality was calculated by taking the square root of Simpson's diversity index across productive rearrangements. This immuneACCESS table, as held by TCRdb, lists in-frame sequences with V and J called but not all clones. Of the missing ones, under half trace to an unresolved V gene in checked studies; the others have no known cause. The V and J calls and the clone size are those of that table, but D and trimming were determined from the DNA. The sample table shows around 170,000 clones, and 70% to 90% are seen once. The ten largest clonotypes hold roughly 0.57% of the sample.

At one collaborating source in Seattle, patients were enrolled during active infection and were followed longitudinally through the course of disease. Collaborating institutions collected whole blood in K2EDTA tubes following their own protocols. For TCRbeta analysis, collaborators shipped samples as frozen whole blood, isolated PBMCs, or DNA extracted from either of those sample types. This clone was counted between two and nine times. Its recognized antigen is unknown. No much larger clone is present one base from it, and per-base qualities are unavailable. Broad study findings and their caveats: Clinical and demographic metadata were provided uncurated, with the amount varying by source and participant.

CDR1 is given as LNHDA and CDR2 as SQIVND, both from the germline V gene (reference sequence). Counted from cysteine to phenylalanine, this CDR3 has 14 amino acids. Just CDR3 DNA is preserved here, 42 bases in frame from base 1. V is clipped by 1 base and J by 5 bases, and the sequence between their germline boundaries is 11 bases long. This clonotype was obtained from a man between 60 and 75 years old with COVID-19, enrolled during active disease. The rearrangement combines TRBV19 with TRBJ2-5; TRBD1 is perhaps the D gene, given 6 matching bases. Sample: peripheral blood. The nucleotides are TGTGCCAGTAGTATAGGGGACAAGAGGGAGACCCAGTACTTC. The translation is CASSIGDKRETQYF.